Presented here are 20 T cell receptor beta chains from one specimen sequenced in a study of CD8 T cells in ankylosing spondylitis. TCRdb processed the 5' RACE reads anew with MiXCR; each CDR3 protein has one entry. The table includes about 160,000 distinct CDR3 sequences, roughly 44% detected once. Sequenced sample: synovial fluid, either unsorted or a sorted T cell fraction (not recorded which). Receptors originate from a male donor with ankylosing spondylitis.

The chain links TRBV11-1 to TRBJ2-1, with 14 bases aligning to TRBD2. The V and J ends lost 0 bases and 9 bases, in that order; junction bases with no gene match: 7. Germline CDR1 SGHAT, CDR2 FQDESV (reference sequence). This CDR3 has 17 amino acids. CDR3 DNA: TGTGCCAGCAGCTTAGCCCGAGGACTAGCGGGGGGAGGTGAGCAGTTCTTC. It yields the protein CASSLARGLAGGGEQFF.

This rearrangement joins TRBV10-3 to TRBJ2-2; possible D gene TRBD2, 5 bases. The V gene lost 6 bases and the J gene lost 4 bases, with 9 bases spanning the gap. CDR1 and CDR2 (germline): ENHRY, SYGVKD. The CDR3 sequence is 13 residues long. The CDR3 loop is CAIREAITGELFF. In DNA form, the CDR3 reads TGTGCCATCAGGGAGGCTATCACCGGGGAGCTGTTTTTT.

The sample holds a few counts of this clonotype. The chain has TRBV4-1 and TRBJ2-7; D is unclear. Trimming stripped 1 base from V and 4 bases from J, with 11 bases between. This CDR3 is built from 14 residues. Germline V lookup: CDR1 MGHRA, CDR2 YSYEKL. CDR3: CASSQVMDGYEQYF. CDR3 nucleotides: TGCGCCAGCAGCCAAGTAATGGATGGGTACGAGCAGTACTTC.

This clonotype was counted many times. The genes are TRBV6-4 and TRBJ2-2; tentative D call: TRBD2 (5 bases). Trimming took 2 bases from V and 4 from J, leaving 5 bases between them. Germline lookup yields CDR1 MRHNA and CDR2 SNTAGT. The CDR3 is 13 amino acids. The chain's CDR3 is CASSDTSTGELFF. DNA for the CDR3: TGTGCCAGCAGTGACACTAGCACCGGGGAGCTGTTTTTT.

The chain joins TRBV4-3 to TRBJ2-1; 7 bases agree with TRBD2. With 0 bases clipped from V and 0 bases from J, the junction kept 11 bases outside the gene matches. Germline V lookup: CDR1 LGHNA, CDR2 YSLEER. The CDR3 is 19 amino acids. CDR3 nucleotides: TGCGCCAGCAGCCAAGAAATCGGGGCTAGCGGAATCTCCTACAATGAGCAGTTCTTC. As protein: CASSQEIGASGISYNEQFF.

The chain recombines TRBV24-1 with TRBJ2-5, with no clear D. V lost 1 base and J 3 bases, leaving 11 bases between the germline ends. This CDR3 is built from 15 residues. From germline, CDR1 is KGHDR and CDR2 SFDVKD. The CDR3 reads CATSDFVKEEETQYF. CDR3 bases: TGTGCCACCAGTGATTTTGTCAAGGAAGAAGAGACCCAGTACTTC.

This clonotype was found a few times. The V and J genes are TRBV12-3 or TRBV12-4 and TRBJ2-1; D remains ambiguous. The CDR3 has 14 amino acids. Trimming pared 6 bases from V and 10 bases from J, leaving 19 bases between. Here the CDR3 DNA reads TGTGCCAGCAGGCCTTACGAGCTAATTGAGGAGCAGTTCTTC. This encodes CASRPYELIEEQFF.

The J gene is TRBJ2-7, the V gene TRBV7-9; no clear D gene. CDR3 size: 12 residues. V was pared by 1 base and J by 2 bases, with 3 bases between. Germline assignment: CDR1 SEHNR and CDR2 FQNEAQ (reference sequence). CDR3 coding DNA: TGTGCCAGCAGCTTAGTGGCCTACGAGCAGTACTTC. It encodes CASSLVAYEQYF.

This chain links TRBV7-8 with TRBJ1-1, with D possibly being TRBD1 (5 bases). The V gene's germline CDR1 is SGHVS and CDR2 FQNEAQ. Trimming took 1 base from V and 11 from J, leaving 14 bases between them. The CDR3 runs 13 residues. The CDR3 DNA reads TGTGCCAGCAGCTTAGTAGGTCGGGACCAGGCTTTCTTT. It translates to CASSLVGRDQAFF.

This clonotype was seen repeatedly, ten times or more. The chain combines TRBV7-9 with TRBJ1-2, with 8 bases matching TRBD1. The germline CDR1 and CDR2 sequences are SEHNR and FQNEAQ (reference sequence). Losses at the gene ends were 6 bases for V and 3 bases for J; bases not matched to a gene: 3. The CDR3 totals 13 residues. The CDR3 sequence is CASRPQGDYGYTF. The DNA of the CDR3 is TGTGCCAGCAGGCCACAGGGGGACTATGGCTACACCTTC.

A few counts support this clonotype. The CDR3 reads CASSLRVGEYYEQYF. The DNA of the CDR3 is TGTGCCAGCAGCTTACGGGTGGGGGAGTACTACGAGCAGTACTTC. V gene TRBV7-8 combines with J gene TRBJ2-7; TRBD1 or TRBD2 may be the D gene (5 bases each). Germline CDR1 SGHVS, CDR2 FQNEAQ. CDR3 size: 15 residues. With 2 bases removed from V and 3 bases from J, the gap between germline ends came to 14 bases.

The rearrangement joins TRBV7-3 to TRBJ1-1; D may be TRBD1 (5 bases). In germline, CDR1 is SGHTA, CDR2 FQGTGA. This CDR3 spans 14 amino acids. Deletions cut 5 bases from V and 1 base from J, with 11 bases between. CDR3 sequence reads: CASSPFQGNTEAFF. CDR3 in DNA: TGTGCCAGCAGCCCATTTCAGGGGAACACTGAAGCTTTCTTT.

V usage is TRBV4-1 and J usage is TRBJ2-1; maybe TRBD2 (6 bases). The CDR3 spans 14 residues. Deletions cut 2 bases from V and 7 bases from J, with 12 bases between. Germline lookup yields CDR1 MGHRA and CDR2 YSYEKL. This CDR3 is CASSQKSGGNEQFF. The DNA of the CDR3 is TGCGCCAGCAGCCAAAAGAGTGGGGGGAATGAGCAGTTCTTC.

The rearrangement uses TRBV5-1 and TRBJ1-5, with a possible D match to TRBD1 (6 bases). CDR1 is SGHRS, CDR2 YFSETQ, per germline. This CDR3 has 16 residues. V was pared by 4 bases and J by 1 base, with 15 bases between. The CDR3 DNA sequence: TGCGCCAGCAGCCTGGGTTGGGGGGCGAGCAATCAGCCCCAGCATTTT. Its protein is CASSLGWGASNQPQHF. The full variable domain, in which reference TRBV5-1 and TRBJ1-5 provide the parts outside the CDR3, is KAGVTQTPRYLIKTRGQQVTLSCSPISGHRSVSWYQQTPGQGLQFLFEYFSETQRNKGNFPGRFSGRQFSNSRSEMNVSTLELGDSALYLCASSLGWGASNQPQHFGDGTRLSIL.

The chain has TRBV10-3 and TRBJ2-2; D gene ambiguous. From germline, CDR1 is ENHRY and CDR2 SYGVKD. This CDR3 has 15 residues. The ends were cut back, 5 bases at V and 2 bases at J, with 12 bases in the middle. The CDR3 sequence is CAISLNSLNTGELFF. DNA for the CDR3: TGTGCCATCAGTTTGAACAGCTTAAACACCGGGGAGCTGTTTTTT.

The rearrangement joins TRBV28 to TRBJ2-7; D uncertain. Between the trimmed V and J ends, which lost 3 bases and 5 bases, there was a span of 14 bases. Germline V gene data show CDR1 as MDHEN and CDR2 as SYDVKM. The CDR3 is 14 residues long. CDR3 nucleotide sequence: TGTGCCAGCAGTTTTTTTAGACTGCATCACGAGCAGTACTTC. As protein: CASSFFRLHHEQYF. The complete variable domain, with remaining parts taken from reference TRBV28 and TRBJ2-7, reads DVKVTQSSRYLVKRTGEKVFLECVQDMDHENMFWYRQDPGLGLRLIYFSYDVKMKEKGDIPEGYSVSREKKERFSLILESASTNQTSMYLCASSFFRLHHEQYFGPGTRLTVT.

This chain connects TRBV20-1 to TRBJ1-6, with TRBD1 as a possible D gene (5 bases). Per the germline V gene, CDR1 is DFQATT and CDR2 is SNEGSKA (reference sequence). The CDR3 covers 16 residues. Trimming stripped 1 base from V and 4 bases from J, with 14 bases between. The CDR3, as DNA: TGCAGTGCTAGAGTCGGGGGGAGGACTTATAATTCACCCCTCCACTTT. It translates to CSARVGGRTYNSPLHF.

The rearrangement joins TRBV28 to TRBJ2-1, with D hard to call. Trimming removed 2 bases from V and 2 bases from J, with 10 bases in between. CDR3 length equals 15 residues. The V gene's germline CDR1 is MDHEN and CDR2 SYDVKM. The DNA of the CDR3 is TGTGCCAGCAGTTTAGGCCCGTTGGCCTACAATGAGCAGTTCTTC. Its protein is CASSLGPLAYNEQFF.

This chain links TRBV12-3 or TRBV12-4 with TRBJ2-7, with D possibly called TRBD1 or TRBD2 (5 bases each). The CDR3 spans 19 residues. V was shortened by 6 bases and J by 0 bases, with 27 bases between the two germline ends. CDR3 in amino acids: CASSPVEREGPVSSYEQYF. The CDR3 DNA sequence: TGTGCCAGCAGCCCCGTGGAGCGTGAGGGGCCCGTAAGCTCCTACGAGCAGTACTTC.

Points on this clonotype: A read error may produce the germline difference seen at one junction end. V is TRBV28 and J is TRBJ2-6; TRBD1 is a possible D gene (6 bases). The CDR3 runs to 16 residues. Germline V lookup: CDR1 MDHEN, CDR2 SYDVKM. The CDR3 loop is CASYPTGNSGANVRTF. CDR3 DNA: TGTGCCAGCTACCCTACAGGGAACTCTGGGGCCAACGTCCGGACTTTC.